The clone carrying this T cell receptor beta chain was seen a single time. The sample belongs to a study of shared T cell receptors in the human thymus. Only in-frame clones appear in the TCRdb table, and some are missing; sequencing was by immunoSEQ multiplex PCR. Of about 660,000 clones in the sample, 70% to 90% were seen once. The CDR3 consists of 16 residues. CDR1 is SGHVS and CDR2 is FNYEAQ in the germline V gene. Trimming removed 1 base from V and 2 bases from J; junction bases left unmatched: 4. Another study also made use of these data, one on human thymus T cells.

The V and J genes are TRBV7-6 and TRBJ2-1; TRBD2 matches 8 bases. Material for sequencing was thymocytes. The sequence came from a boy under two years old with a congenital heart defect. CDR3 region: CASSLELAATYNEQFF. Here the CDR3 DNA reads TGTGCCAGCAGCTTAGAACTAGCGGCAACCTACAATGAGCAGTTCTTC.